The 21 T cell receptor beta chains presented below share a single source sample, sequenced in a study of blood T cell repertoires in COVID-19. Sequenced by immunoSEQ multiplex PCR; TCRdb stores in-frame clones only, minus some. Altogether 9,700 or so clones are present, 80% being singletons, with the ten largest covering 7% to 9.5%. Sequences were obtained from peripheral blood. These TCRs come from a man between 70 and 80 years old with active COVID-19.

The chain has TRBV5-6 and TRBJ2-4, with 9 positions matching TRBD1. In germline, CDR1 is SGHDT, CDR2 YYEEEE. The CDR3 sequence is 14 residues long. V lost 0 bases and J lost 7; bases outside the gene matches: 2. This CDR3 reads CASSLVGTGNIQYF. CDR3 in DNA: TGTGCCAGCAGCTTGGTAGGGACAGGGAACATTCAGTACTTC.

This sequence joins TRBV7-2 and TRBJ2-5; TRBD2 matches 7 bases. This CDR3 is built from 16 residues. The V gene's germline CDR1 is SGHTA and CDR2 FQGNSA. Unmatched junction bases numbered 13, after V lost 4 bases and J lost 5 bases. CDR3: CASSSGTMAGKETQYF. The CDR3 DNA reads TGTGCCAGCAGCTCCGGGACTATGGCGGGAAAGGAGACCCAGTACTTC.

The V gene is TRBV5-1, the J gene TRBJ2-5; D remains ambiguous. The CDR3 contains 12 residues. Per the germline V gene, CDR1 is SGHRS and CDR2 is YFSETQ. V gave up 1 base and J gave up 4 bases, with 5 bases separating them. DNA for the CDR3: TGCGCCAGCAGCTTGTCCCTAGAGACCCAGTACTTC. Protein: CASSLSLETQYF.

The gene calls are TRBV13 and TRBJ1-1; D call uncertain. V lost 0 bases to trimming and J lost 6 bases, with 11 bases between them. Per germline, CDR1 PRHDT and CDR2 FYEKMQ (reference sequence). The CDR3 has 14 amino acids. CDR3 sequence reads: CASSLGDLVSEAFF. DNA for the CDR3: TGTGCCAGCAGCTTAGGTGACTTGGTCTCTGAAGCTTTCTTT.

This clone was seen more than once but under ten times. The chain employs TRBV4-1 and TRBJ2-2, with TRBD2 identical over 8 bases. The V and J ends lost 1 base and 4 bases, in that order; junction bases with no gene match: 8. CDR1 MGHRA and CDR2 YSYEKL come from the germline V gene. The CDR3 has 17 residues. CDR3 sequence: CASSQVPGLVGTGELFF. CDR3 coding DNA: TGCGCCAGCAGCCAAGTCCCGGGACTAGTCGGCACCGGGGAGCTGTTTTTT.

The chain employs TRBV29-1 and TRBJ2-5, with TRBD1 matching over 7 bases. This CDR3 has 13 amino acids. V gave up 1 base and J gave up 4 bases; unmatched junction bases: 3. Per the germline V gene, CDR1 is SQVTM and CDR2 is ANQGSEA. The CDR3 region has the DNA TGCAGCGTTGAAGCGAGGGGGCGAGAGACCCAGTACTTC. It encodes CSVEARGRETQYF.

The rearrangement links TRBV18 to TRBJ1-6; 8 bases line up with TRBD1. The CDR3 sequence is 15 residues long. V trimming: 4 bases; J trimming: 10 bases; junction bases outside the gene matches: 9. CDR1 KGHSH and CDR2 LQKENI come from the germline V gene. The CDR3 sequence: CASSRTGRLESPLHF. The CDR3 DNA reads TGTGCCAGCTCACGGACAGGGAGGCTGGAATCACCCCTCCACTTT.

This clone has just one count. The rearrangement uses TRBV2 and TRBJ2-3; TRBD2 matches at 7 bases. The CDR3 length is 16 residues. V trimming: 3 bases; J trimming: 3 bases; junction bases outside the gene matches: 9. From germline, CDR1 is SNHLY and CDR2 FYNNEI. The CDR3 spells CASSDSGRLRTDTQYF. CDR3 DNA: TGTGCCAGCAGTGATTCCGGGAGGTTAAGAACAGATACGCAGTATTTT.

This rearrangement joins TRBV5-1 to TRBJ2-1, with TRBD1 as a possible D gene (5 bases). V lost 0 bases and J lost 4, with 11 bases in between. The CDR3 is made up of 15 amino acids. In germline, CDR1 is SGHRS, CDR2 YFSETQ. The CDR3 DNA sequence: TGCGCCAGCAGCTTGGACAGGTCTAATTACAATGAGCAGTTCTTC. Residues: CASSLDRSNYNEQFF.

The chain couples TRBV5-4 to TRBJ2-7; D remains ambiguous. CDR1 and CDR2 from the germline V gene are SGHNT and YYREEE (reference sequence). CDR3 length equals 15 residues. V shed 4 bases and J shed 1 base, with 15 bases lying between them. CDR3 sequence (DNA): TGTGCCAGCAGCCTAGGTGGCCCACGTTCCTACGAGCAGTACTTC. Its protein is CASSLGGPRSYEQYF.

This clone has only one observation. This chain uses TRBV5-1 with TRBJ2-2; 8 positions agree with TRBD2. From germline, CDR1 is SGHRS and CDR2 YFSETQ. CDR3 length equals 16 residues. The V gene end was trimmed by 2 bases and the J gene end by 0 bases; junction bases not matched to a gene: 3. In DNA, the CDR3 is TGCGCCAGCAGCTTCGTGCGGGGGGCGAACACCGGGGAGCTGTTTTTT. Protein sequence: CASSFVRGANTGELFF.

This clone is medium-sized (0.01 to 0.1%). This chain uses TRBV7-9 with TRBJ2-1, with D uncertain. Trimming took 2 bases from V and 3 from J, leaving 11 bases between them. This CDR3 has 15 residues. Germline CDR1 is SEHNR and CDR2 is FQNEAQ (reference sequence). The CDR3 spells CASSLTAQYYNEQFF. In DNA, the CDR3 is TGTGCCAGCAGCTTAACGGCACAGTACTACAATGAGCAGTTCTTC.

The genes are TRBV9 and TRBJ2-7; D gene ambiguous. The length of the CDR3 is 15 residues. Germline assignment: CDR1 SGDLS and CDR2 YYNGEE. Trimming cost V 0 bases and J 0 bases, with 10 bases left between them. CDR3 bases: TGTGCCAGCAGCGTAGGCGGCTCCAGCTCCTACGAGCAGTACTTC. Its protein is CASSVGGSSSYEQYF.

The chain links TRBV6-2 or TRBV6-3 to TRBJ2-1; TRBD2 matches 11 bases. The V and J ends lost 6 bases and 2 bases, in that order; junction bases with no gene match: 12. The germline gives CDR1 MNHEY, CDR2 SVGEGT. CDR3 length: 18 residues. The CDR3 nucleotides are TGTGCCAGCAGCCCCGTCCCCAGTAGCGGGAGGGCCTACAATGAGCAGTTCTTC. Its protein is CASSPVPSSGRAYNEQFF.

V usage is TRBV7-3 and J usage is TRBJ2-7; TRBD2 matches at 9 bases. Germline lookup yields CDR1 SGHTA and CDR2 FQGTGA. V trimming: 0 bases; J trimming: 3 bases; junction bases outside the gene matches: 12. This CDR3 has 18 residues. The CDR3 region is CASSLTGLAGHLNYEQYF. CDR3 coding DNA: TGTGCCAGCAGCTTAACTGGGCTAGCGGGGCACCTAAACTACGAGCAGTACTTC.

The J gene is TRBJ2-2, the V gene TRBV30; a weak D match, TRBD2 (5 bases). V was cut by 3 bases and J by 7 bases, with 15 bases left in between. Germline assignment: CDR1 GTSNPN and CDR2 SVGIG (reference sequence). The CDR3 has 14 residues. CDR3 nucleotide sequence: TGTGCCTGGAGACCCAGCGGAGAGGGCGGGGAGCTGTTTTTT. This gives the protein CAWRPSGEGGELFF.

CDR3 loop: CASSAAAWEQYF. CDR3 bases: TGCGCCAGCAGCGCCGCGGCGTGGGAGCAGTACTTC. V gene TRBV10-2 combines with J gene TRBJ2-7; D is undetermined. V was pared by 6 bases and J by 7 bases, with 13 bases between. Germline V gene lookup returns CDR1 WSHSY and CDR2 SAAADI. The CDR3 contains 12 residues.

This clone came up a few times. The chain couples TRBV19 to TRBJ2-2, with D possibly TRBD2 on 7 matching bases. V was clipped by 0 bases and J by 6 bases, with 11 bases between them. This CDR3 is built from 15 residues. Germline CDR1 reads LNHDA; CDR2 reads SQIVND (reference sequence). The CDR3 coding sequence is TGTGCCAGTAGTATAGACGCGGGGGCTGCCGGGGAGCTGTTTTTT. It specifies CASSIDAGAAGELFF.

V and J are TRBV27 and TRBJ2-5; the D gene is possibly TRBD1 (5 bases). Trimming stripped 5 bases from V and 0 bases from J, with 7 bases between. The CDR3 spans 13 residues. The germline CDR1 and CDR2 sequences are MNHEY and SMNVEV (reference sequence). CDR3 in DNA: TGTGCCAGCAGTAGACAGTACCAAGAGACCCAGTACTTC. The encoded protein is CASSRQYQETQYF.

The CDR3 bases are TGTGCCAGCAGTTTTGGGACAGGCTATGGCTACACCTTC. Its protein is CASSFGTGYGYTF. This rearrangement joins TRBV27 to TRBJ1-2; TRBD1 matches at 8 bases. V dropped 3 bases and J dropped 4; count of bases not matched to a gene: 1. The CDR3 totals 13 residues. Germline CDR1 is MNHEY and CDR2 is SMNVEV (reference sequence).

The CDR3 DNA reads TGTGCCAGTGGCCCCCGGGGTGAAAAACTGTTTTTT. Translation gives CASGPRGEKLFF. V usage is TRBV6-6 and J usage is TRBJ1-4; no definite D call. CDR1 and CDR2 from the germline V gene are MNHNY and SVGAGI (reference sequence). V gave up 9 bases and J gave up 7 bases, with 12 bases separating them. The CDR3 spans 12 residues.